These 18 T cell receptor beta chains originate from one sample sequenced in a study of identical twins. MiXCR, run by TCRdb on the 5' RACE reads, gives a single entry per CDR3 protein. Seen here are approximately 1.8 million distinct CDR3 sequences, 32% observed once, and the top ten hold about 0.27%. The sequencing sample was made of cord blood. These receptor sequences come from a newborn girl in good health.

A few counts support this clonotype. The chain carries TRBV5-6 and TRBJ2-1; 7 bases are a match to TRBD2. The J call may be wrong; the DNA end is better matched by TRBJ2-7. The CDR3 is 15 amino acids. Germline lookup yields CDR1 SGHDT and CDR2 YYEEEE. The CDR3 nucleotides are TGTGCCAGCAGCGTACGACTAGCTGGCTACAATGAGCAGTACTTC. This sequence encodes CASSVRLAGYNEQYF.

This clonotype has just a few counts. This chain links TRBV7-9 with TRBJ1-2; no definite D call. The length of the CDR3 is 16 residues. Germline CDR1 is SEHNR and CDR2 is FQNEAQ (reference sequence). Trimming removed 2 bases at V and 0 bases at J, with 13 bases between. For the CDR3, the DNA is TGTGCCAGCAGCTTACCCTCAGCGCCTTCTAACTATGGCTACACCTTC. Translation gives CASSLPSAPSNYGYTF.

The chain links TRBV3-1 to TRBJ2-3; possibly TRBD2 for D (5 bases). Trimming left V 0 bases short and J 2 bases short, with 9 bases between. The germline V gene encodes CDR1 LGHDT and CDR2 YNNKEL (reference sequence). The CDR3 sequence is 15 residues long. CDR3 sequence (DNA): TGTGCCAGCAGCCAAGAGCTAGCCCCCACAGATACGCAGTATTTT. This codes for CASSQELAPTDTQYF.

This rearrangement joins TRBV20-1 to TRBJ1-2; D gene uncertain. The CDR3 covers 11 residues. Trimming pared 4 bases from V and 3 bases from J, leaving 6 bases between. In germline, CDR1 is DFQATT, CDR2 SNEGSKA (reference sequence). The CDR3 DNA reads TGCAGTGCTATCGCGTACTATGGCTACACCTTC. Protein sequence: CSAIAYYGYTF.

This chain links TRBV5-4 with TRBJ2-7; a possible D gene is TRBD2 (5 bases). The CDR3 totals 13 residues. The V gene's germline CDR1 is SGHNT and CDR2 YYREEE (reference sequence). Trimming shortened V by 2 bases and J by 7 bases, and 13 bases separated the two germline ends. The CDR3 loop is CASSFGELGEQYF. DNA of the CDR3: TGTGCCAGCAGCTTCGGTGAACTAGGGGAGCAGTACTTC.

This rearrangement joins TRBV5-1 to TRBJ1-1; 9 bases line up with TRBD1. The CDR3 extends over 16 amino acids. The trim removed 0 bases at V and 3 bases at J, leaving 6 bases unmatched. Germline lookup yields CDR1 SGHRS and CDR2 YFSETQ. This CDR3 is CASSLEWGQGYTEAFF. The CDR3 DNA is TGCGCCAGCAGCTTGGAGTGGGGACAGGGTTACACTGAAGCTTTCTTT. The full variable domain, with the rest looked up from reference TRBV5-1 and TRBJ1-1, is KAGVTQTPRYLIKTRGQQVTLSCSPISGHRSVSWYQQTPGQGLQFLFEYFSETQRNKGNFPGRFSGRQFSNSRSEMNVSTLELGDSALYLCASSLEWGQGYTEAFFGQGTRLTVV.

The V call is TRBV10-3, the J call TRBJ1-2; D is undetermined. The CDR3 runs to 13 residues. Trimming removed 0 bases from V and 7 bases from J, with 9 bases in between. Per the germline V gene, CDR1 is ENHRY and CDR2 is SYGVKD. Here the CDR3 reads CAISESSLGGYTF. In DNA form, the CDR3 reads TGTGCCATCAGTGAGTCGTCCCTCGGTGGCTACACCTTC.

This clonotype has only a few counts. The genes are TRBV20-1 and TRBJ2-2; D is possibly TRBD1 or TRBD2 (5 bases each). The germline V gene has CDR1 DFQATT and CDR2 SNEGSKA (reference sequence). Trimming left V 3 bases short and J 1 base short, with 9 bases between. This CDR3 region has 14 residues. CDR3 sequence (DNA): TGCAGTGCTAGCGGGACGGTGAACACCGGGGAGCTGTTTTTT. Protein sequence: CSASGTVNTGELFF.

This chain uses TRBV6-1 with TRBJ1-1, with D tentatively TRBD1 (6 bases). The germline V gene has CDR1 MNHNS and CDR2 SASEGT. This CDR3 has 16 residues. The V end was cut by 0 bases, the J end by 6 bases, with 17 bases between. CDR3: CASSEAHPGEGAEAFF. In DNA form, the CDR3 reads TGTGCCAGCAGTGAAGCTCACCCCGGGGAGGGGGCTGAAGCTTTCTTT.

This rearrangement joins TRBV11-2 to TRBJ2-3; 9 bases line up with TRBD2. CDR1 is SGHAT and CDR2 is FQNNGV in the germline V gene. V trimming: 5 bases; J trimming: 2 bases; junction bases outside the gene matches: 8. This CDR3 has 16 amino acids. The CDR3 sequence is CASSQTRGGITDTQYF. The CDR3, as DNA: TGTGCCAGCAGCCAAACGCGGGGGGGAATCACAGATACGCAGTATTTT.

This rearrangement joins TRBV12-3 or TRBV12-4 to TRBJ2-7; possibly TRBD2 for D (7 bases). This CDR3 contains 14 residues. V lost 8 bases, J lost 3 bases, and 17 bases lay in between. The CDR3 DNA is TGTGCCAGCGCTTGGCGGGGGCGACTCTACGAGCAGTACTTC. This codes for CASAWRGRLYEQYF.

The chain couples TRBV6-5 to TRBJ2-7; a possible D gene is TRBD2 (6 bases). V was shortened by 6 bases and J by 1 base, with 16 bases between the two germline ends. Germline V gives CDR1 MNHEY, CDR2 SVGAGI. There are 15 residues in the CDR3. The CDR3 spells CASSLTIAESYEQYF. CDR3 DNA sequence: TGTGCCAGCAGCCTAACGATAGCGGAGTCCTACGAGCAGTACTTC.

This clonotype was seen a few times. This chain uses TRBV12-3 or TRBV12-4 with TRBJ1-5; tentative D call: TRBD1 (5 bases). The germline V and J ends were trimmed by 5 bases and 7 bases, with 12 bases remaining between them. The CDR3 contains 13 residues. The CDR3 here is CASSRDSGQPQHF. Written as DNA, the CDR3 is TGTGCCAGCAGTCGAGACAGCGGGCAGCCCCAGCATTTT.

The sample holds one count of this clonotype. The genes are TRBV12-3 or TRBV12-4 and TRBJ1-5; a possible D gene is TRBD1 (5 bases). The CDR3 is 14 residues long. The ends were cut back, 5 bases at V and 6 bases at J, with 14 bases in the middle. The CDR3 sequence is CASSASGTGQPQHF. The CDR3 coding sequence is TGTGCCAGCAGTGCTAGCGGGACTGGTCAGCCCCAGCATTTT.

This clonotype was seen a few times. V and J are TRBV4-2 and TRBJ1-2, with D possibly TRBD1 on 6 matching bases. Deletions cut 3 bases from V and 2 bases from J, with 10 bases between. CDR1 is LGHNA and CDR2 is YNFKEQ in the germline V gene. The CDR3 contains 14 residues. CDR3 region: CASSHPGQNYGYTF. In DNA, the CDR3 is TGTGCCAGCAGCCATCCGGGACAAAACTATGGCTACACCTTC.

The chain has TRBV28 and TRBJ2-7; D might be TRBD1 (6 bases). Germline lookup yields CDR1 MDHEN and CDR2 SYDVKM. This CDR3 spans 11 amino acids. The V end was cut by 10 bases, the J end by 1 base, with 8 bases between. CDR3 amino acids: CATGQSYEQYF. The CDR3 DNA reads TGTGCCACCGGACAGTCCTACGAGCAGTACTTC.

Ten or more counts support this clonotype. The chain recombines TRBV12-3 or TRBV12-4 with TRBJ1-2; 7 bases agree with TRBD1. J was trimmed by 4 bases and V by 2 bases; bases with no gene match: 4. The CDR3 is 14 residues long. The CDR3 DNA sequence: TGTGCCAGCAGTTTAACAGGGGCGGGCTATGGCTACACCTTC. Translation: CASSLTGAGYGYTF.

V is TRBV7-9 and J is TRBJ2-5, with 10 bases lining up with TRBD2. Germline CDR1 SEHNR, CDR2 FQNEAQ (reference sequence). V lost 3 bases and J lost 11; bases outside the gene matches: 12. The CDR3 has 15 residues. CDR3 amino acids: CASSLGTSANNEQYF. The DNA of the CDR3 is TGTGCCAGCAGCTTGGGGACTAGCGCCAATAATGAGCAGTACTTC.